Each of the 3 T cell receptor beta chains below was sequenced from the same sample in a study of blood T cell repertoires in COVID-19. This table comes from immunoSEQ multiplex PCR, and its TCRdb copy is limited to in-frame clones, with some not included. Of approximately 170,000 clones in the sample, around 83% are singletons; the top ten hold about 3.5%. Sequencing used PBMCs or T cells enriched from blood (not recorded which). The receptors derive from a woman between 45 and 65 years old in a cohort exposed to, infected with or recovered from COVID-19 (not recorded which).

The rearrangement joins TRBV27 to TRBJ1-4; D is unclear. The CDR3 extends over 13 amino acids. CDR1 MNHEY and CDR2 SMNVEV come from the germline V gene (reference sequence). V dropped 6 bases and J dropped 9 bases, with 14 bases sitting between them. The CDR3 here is CASRGTSGKKLFF. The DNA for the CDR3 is TGTGCCAGCAGGGGCACATCCGGCAAAAAACTGTTTTTT.

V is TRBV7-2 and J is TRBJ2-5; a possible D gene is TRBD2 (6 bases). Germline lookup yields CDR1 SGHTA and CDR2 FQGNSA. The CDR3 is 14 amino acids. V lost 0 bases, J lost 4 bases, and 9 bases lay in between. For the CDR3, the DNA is TGTGCCAGCAGCTTAGCCGGGAGTGGAGAGACCCAGTACTTC. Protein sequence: CASSLAGSGETQYF. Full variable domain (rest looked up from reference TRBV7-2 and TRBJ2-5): GAGVSQSPSNKVTEKGKDVELRCDPISGHTALYWYRQSLGQGLEFLIYFQGNSAPDKSGLPSDRFSAERTGGSVSTLTIQRTQQEDSAVYLCASSLAGSGETQYFGPGTRLLVL.

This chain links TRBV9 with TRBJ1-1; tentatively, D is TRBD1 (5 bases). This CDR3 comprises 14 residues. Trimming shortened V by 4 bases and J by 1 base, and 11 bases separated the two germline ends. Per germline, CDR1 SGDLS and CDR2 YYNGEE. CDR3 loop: CASSQNTGNTEAFF. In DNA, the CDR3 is TGTGCCAGCAGCCAAAACACAGGGAACACTGAAGCTTTCTTT. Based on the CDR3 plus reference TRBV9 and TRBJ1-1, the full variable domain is DSGVTQTPKHLITATGQRVTLRCSPRSGDLSVYWYQQSLDQGLQFLIQYYNGEERAKGNILERFSAQQFPDLHSELNLSSLELGDSALYFCASSQNTGNTEAFFGQGTRLTVV.